A selection of T cell receptor beta chains follows, all from one sample in a study of T cell clonotyping in hematopoietic cell transplantation. The method was immunoSEQ multiplex PCR; TCRdb's version includes in-frame clones alone and lacks a portion of them. The sample shows about 19,000 clones, approximately 80% of them seen only once. Sequenced here: peripheral blood mononuclear cells, sampled before stem cell transplant. These receptors all come from a man aged 55-75 years with acute myeloid leukemia. Some clones in this sample may be carry-over from other donors' samples. Both conserved end residues are trimmed from each CDR3.

V gene	CDR3 protein
TRBV19	ATKGDNGDNYGYT
TRBV19	ASSHRGGENTGELF
TRBV7-3	ASSSSGGGNEQF
TRBV19	ASSTRDSNRRGNIQY
TRBV9	ASSLGLGGSPGANVLT
TRBV6-6	ASSYSQGAAQPQH
TRBV5-1	ASSYSMTGGNTEAF
TRBV5-1	ASSPGGQQTEAF
TRBV6-5	ASWGLGTQSYEQY
TRBV6-4	ASSEQTGAAEAF
TRBV7-2	ASSTGATGEQY
TRBV9	ASTRDITNTGELF
TRBV18	ASSPSSYEQY
TRBV19	ASSSRGQSYNSPLH
TRBV7-8	ASSLARLAPDTQY
TRBV11-3	ASRGAPGNTGELF
TRBV29-1	SVDGGQGTVEGDTQY
TRBV2	ATVTGTKNIQY
TRBV19	ASSSGTFSYGYT
TRBV30	AWGTGVYEQY
TRBV7-9	ASSRPPGTSFGNEKLF
TRBV6-6	ASSLTRADTEAF
TRBV6-5	ASRGPLLDTEAF